A single T cell receptor (beta chain) is shown here with its context. Antigen specificity is unknown. The assay was immunoSEQ multiplex PCR, and TCRdb's table has in-frame clones only and misses some. Of some 1.1 million clones listed, approximately 80% are singletons. Per the germline V gene, CDR1 is MRHNA and CDR2 is SNTAGT. Trimming removed 4 bases from V and 8 bases from J, with 12 bases in between. The CDR3 contains 13 residues. This sample stems from a study of shared clonotypes between healthy human individuals. Study-level findings and limits: Rarefaction analysis demonstrated incomplete sorted-subset sequencing notwithstanding large depth. Clonotypes not shared had lower generation probabilities than those common to all four donors.

Nashville, Tennessee was home to all donors, each a Caucasian adult. Sequencing input: memory CD4+ T cells from PBMCs. Subset specified: CD45RA-negative fraction. This receptor was identified in a man between 18 and 29 years old in good health. Some clones in this sample may be carry-over from other donors' samples. The chain carries TRBV6-4 and TRBJ2-1; D unclear. The CDR3 nucleotides read TGTGCCAGCAGTGGCCGTCCTGGAGATGAGCAGTTCTTC. Translating gives CASSGRPGDEQFF.